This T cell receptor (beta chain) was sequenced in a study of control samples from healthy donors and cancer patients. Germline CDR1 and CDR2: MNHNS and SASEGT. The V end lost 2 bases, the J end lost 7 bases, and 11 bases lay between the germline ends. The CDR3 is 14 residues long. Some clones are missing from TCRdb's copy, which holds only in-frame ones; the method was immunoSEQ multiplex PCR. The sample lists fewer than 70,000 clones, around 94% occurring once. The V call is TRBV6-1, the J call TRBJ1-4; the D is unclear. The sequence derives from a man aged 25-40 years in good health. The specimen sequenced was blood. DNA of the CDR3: TGTGCCAGCAGTGAATATGGGCGTGTTGAAAAACTGTTTTTT. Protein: CASSEYGRVEKLFF.